Shown below are 15 T cell receptor beta chains from a single sample sequenced in a study of blood T cells in healthy people across ages. It was with a sample-barcoded 5' primer and a J-beta primer mix that a second PCR of roughly 6 to 11 cycles was run. MiXCR, applied by TCRdb to the 5' RACE reads, yields one record per CDR3 protein. The repertoire holds around 280,000 distinct CDR3 sequences, roughly 29% seen once, with 29% in the top ten. Sequencing used blood. The receptors come from a woman in her 70s in good health.

This clonotype showed up just a few times. The CDR3 sequence is CASTSSRQRETQYF. For the CDR3, the DNA is TGTGCCAGCACCTCCTCCAGGCAAAGAGAGACCCAGTACTTC. The chain joins TRBV28 to TRBJ2-5; D gene ambiguous. The germline V gene encodes CDR1 MDHEN and CDR2 SYDVKM. The CDR3 length is 14 residues. V was pared by 7 bases and J by 4 bases, with 16 bases between.

The V gene is TRBV29-1, the J gene TRBJ2-1; TRBD2 aligns across 10 bases. The germline gives CDR1 SQVTM, CDR2 ANQGSEA. This CDR3 has 20 residues. Trimming at V came to 6 bases and at J to 6 bases, leaving 26 bases not matched to a gene. The CDR3 here is CSVGRWLPTSGTTWGNEQFF. The DNA of the CDR3 is TGCAGCGTCGGACGGTGGTTACCAACTAGCGGGACTACATGGGGCAATGAGCAGTTCTTC.

The chain uses TRBV28 and TRBJ2-7; the match to TRBD1 covers 9 bases. Germline values: CDR1 MDHEN, CDR2 SYDVKM. Losses at the gene ends were 5 bases for V and 4 bases for J; bases not matched to a gene: 9. CDR3 length: 15 amino acids. This chain's CDR3 is CASSLTTGGRYEQYF. Written as DNA, the CDR3 is TGTGCCAGCAGTCTCACGACAGGGGGGCGGTACGAGCAGTACTTC. Full variable domain (missing parts from reference TRBV28 and TRBJ2-7): DVKVTQSSRYLVKRTGEKVFLECVQDMDHENMFWYRQDPGLGLRLIYFSYDVKMKEKGDIPEGYSVSREKKERFSLILESASTNQTSMYLCASSLTTGGRYEQYFGPGTRLTVT.

V gene TRBV7-8 combines with J gene TRBJ2-7, with 7 bases aligning to TRBD1. CDR3 size: 15 residues. With 0 bases clipped from V and 3 bases from J, the junction kept 5 bases outside the gene matches. Germline assignment: CDR1 SGHVS and CDR2 FQNEAQ. Here the CDR3 DNA reads TGTGCCAGCAGCTTAGCAGACAGGGTAAACTACGAGCAGTACTTC. It is translated as CASSLADRVNYEQYF.

This chain connects TRBV7-2 to TRBJ2-3; D possibly corresponds to TRBD2 (6 bases). There are 15 residues in the CDR3. V was pared by 2 bases and J by 2 bases, with 11 bases between. In germline, CDR1 is SGHTA, CDR2 FQGNSA. The CDR3 DNA is TGTGCCAGCAGCTTAACGGGACTGAACACAGATACGCAGTATTTT. This gives the protein CASSLTGLNTDTQYF. Filled out from reference TRBV7-2 and TRBJ2-3, the complete variable domain reads GAGVSQSPSNKVTEKGKDVELRCDPISGHTALYWYRQSLGQGLEFLIYFQGNSAPDKSGLPSDRFSAERTGGSVSTLTIQRTQQEDSAVYLCASSLTGLNTDTQYFGPGTRLTVL.

The V call is TRBV5-1, the J call TRBJ2-1; 8 bases are a match to TRBD2. From germline, CDR1 is SGHRS and CDR2 YFSETQ. The length of the CDR3 is 15 residues. Trimming removed 0 bases from V and 8 bases from J; junction bases left unmatched: 7. The CDR3 DNA follows: TGCGCCAGCAGCTTGGGGGGGACTAGGGACCATGAGCAGTTCTTC. Amino acids: CASSLGGTRDHEQFF.

This clonotype was observed a handful of times. This chain uses TRBV29-1 with TRBJ2-1; maybe TRBD1 (6 bases). The CDR3 has 13 residues. Looked up from germline, CDR1 is SQVTM and CDR2 is ANQGSEA. Trimming stripped 5 bases from V and 5 bases from J, with 13 bases between. The chain's CDR3 is CSVRQGIHNEQFF. CDR3 in DNA: TGCAGCGTTAGGCAGGGGATACACAATGAGCAGTTCTTC.

The chain recombines TRBV7-2 with TRBJ2-2; TRBD2 matches 13 bases. Trimming at V came to 6 bases and at J to 1 base, leaving 8 bases not matched to a gene. Germline V gene sequence: CDR1 SGHTA, CDR2 FQGNSA. The CDR3 spans 18 residues. CDR3 region: CASRPRTSGSKNTGELFF. Here the CDR3 DNA reads TGTGCCAGCAGGCCCCGGACTAGCGGGAGTAAGAACACCGGGGAGCTGTTTTTT.

In this sample, this clonotype turned up a few times. V and J are TRBV7-6 and TRBJ2-7; 11 nucleotides align to TRBD2. The DNA end favors TRBJ2-5, so the J call may be wrong. CDR1 and CDR2 (germline): SGHVS, FNYEAQ. The length of the CDR3 is 14 residues. In nucleotides, the CDR3 is TGTGCCAGCAGCGCGGGACTAGCGGAAGAGACCCAGTACTTC. Residues: CASSAGLAEETQYF.

This clonotype was seen a few times. This chain connects TRBV5-5 to TRBJ2-2; D may correspond to TRBD1 or TRBD2 (5 bases each). Germline CDR1 is SGHKS and CDR2 is YYEKEE (reference sequence). V dropped 1 base and J dropped 3 bases, with 16 bases sitting between them. This CDR3 is 17 amino acids long. The CDR3: CASSLRDVRYYTGELFF. CDR3 DNA sequence: TGTGCCAGCAGCTTGCGGGACGTACGGTACTACACCGGGGAGCTGTTTTTT.

The chain recombines TRBV5-5 with TRBJ2-7, with unresolved D. The J call may not be correct, given that the DNA end is closer to TRBJ2-5. The germline gives CDR1 SGHKS, CDR2 YYEKEE (reference sequence). CDR3 size: 14 residues. CDR3: CASSLQGKYETQYF. The CDR3 DNA sequence: TGTGCCAGCAGCTTGCAAGGGAAGTACGAGACCCAGTACTTC.

The V call is TRBV7-3, the J call TRBJ2-5; D possibly corresponds to TRBD2 (7 bases). The closer fit of TRBJ2-7 to the DNA end suggests the J call may be wrong. The CDR3 is made up of 15 amino acids. CDR1 is SGHTA and CDR2 is FQGTGA in the germline V gene. The CDR3 reads CASSLTGGGRYEQYF. The DNA for the CDR3 is TGTGCCAGCAGCTTAACGGGAGGGGGAAGGTACGAGCAGTACTTC.

In its sample, this clonotype was seen a few times. A read error may produce the germline difference seen at one junction end. The gene calls are TRBV2 and TRBJ2-5; D not certain. CDR1 is SNHLY and CDR2 is FYNNEI in the germline V gene. This CDR3 has 12 amino acids. Here the CDR3 reads CASSRIQETQYF. CDR3 in DNA: TGTGCCAGCTCTCGAATCCAAGAAACCCAGTACTTC.

The genes are TRBV9 and TRBJ2-5, with 9 bases aligning to TRBD1. The CDR3 spans 13 residues. The V and J ends lost 5 bases and 5 bases, in that order; junction bases with no gene match: 4. Germline V CDR1 and CDR2: SGDLS, YYNGEE. CDR3 region: CASSGTGRETQYF. The CDR3 bases are TGTGCCAGCAGTGGGACAGGGAGGGAGACCCAGTACTTC.

In its sample, this clonotype was seen a few times. V gene TRBV6-6 combines with J gene TRBJ2-5, with 7 bases lining up with TRBD2. The J call may be wrong; the DNA end is better matched by TRBJ2-7. CDR1 MNHNY and CDR2 SVGAGI come from the germline V gene (reference sequence). This CDR3 is built from 14 residues. In DNA form, the CDR3 reads TGTGCCAGCGCCGCAAGCGGGATGTCCTACGAGCAGTACTTC. This encodes CASAASGMSYEQYF.